This TCR beta chain was captured in a study of blood T cell repertoires in COVID-19. Study overall: Researchers got acute and convalescent COVID-19 samples from the United States, Italy and Spain. T cells, B-cell-depleted T cells, or PBMCs supplied cDNA or gDNA.

Original methodology: Estimation of nucleated cell counts was performed using reference gene primer amplification. TCRdb's copy holds only in-frame clones and misses some; the assay was immunoSEQ multiplex PCR. V, J and clone size are those of that table, while D and trimming were read from the DNA. The sample carries more than 65,000 clones, 65% to 90% recorded once. The V end was cut by 1 base, the J end by 2 bases, with 5 bases between. The CDR3 is made up of 13 amino acids. In germline, CDR1 is SGHTA, CDR2 FQGNSA. A Seattle source enrolled patients during active infection and followed them longitudinally.

The material sequenced was peripheral blood. The TCR was taken from a man aged 30 to 45 with COVID-19, enrolled during active disease. J is TRBJ2-5 and V is TRBV7-2; D unresolved. CDR3 amino acids: CASSLGEQETQYF. CDR3 nucleotide sequence: TGTGCCAGCAGCTTAGGAGAACAAGAGACCCAGTACTTC.